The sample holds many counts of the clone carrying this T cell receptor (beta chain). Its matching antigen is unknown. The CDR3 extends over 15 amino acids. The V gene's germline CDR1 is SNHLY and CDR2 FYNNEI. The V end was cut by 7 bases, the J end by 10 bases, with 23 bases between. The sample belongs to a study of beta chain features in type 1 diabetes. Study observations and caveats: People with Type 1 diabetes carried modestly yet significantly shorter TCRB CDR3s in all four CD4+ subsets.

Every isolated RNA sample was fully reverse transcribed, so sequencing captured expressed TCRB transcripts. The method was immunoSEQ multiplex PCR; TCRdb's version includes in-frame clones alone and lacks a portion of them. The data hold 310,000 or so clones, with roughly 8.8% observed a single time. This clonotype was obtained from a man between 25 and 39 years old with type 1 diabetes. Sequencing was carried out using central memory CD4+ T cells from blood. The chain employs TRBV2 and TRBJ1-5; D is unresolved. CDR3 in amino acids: CASTPVFRQDLPQHF. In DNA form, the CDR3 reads TGTGCCAGCACGCCGGTATTCCGGCAAGATCTACCCCAGCATTTT.